This entry concerns a single TCR beta chain. Trimming cost V 3 bases and J 8 bases, with 13 bases left between them. This CDR3 has 13 residues. Per the germline V gene, CDR1 is GTSNPN and CDR2 is SVGIG (reference sequence). This record comes from a study of shared T cell receptors in the human thymus. Clones were read by immunoSEQ multiplex PCR, and TCRdb kept only the in-frame ones, dropping some. The sample includes 500,000 to 850,000 clones, 70% to 90% of them seen just once. These data also formed part of another study, on human thymus T cells. That paper adds: Corrective cardiac surgery supplied the resected thymus tissue. Among thymic and blood repertoires, usage of V and J genes appeared biased.

The genes are TRBV30 and TRBJ1-4; D is unclear. The source of this sequence is a boy younger than two with a congenital heart defect. Material: thymocytes. The CDR3, as DNA: TGTGCCTGGAGGAAAAATGAGGTCGAAAAACTGTTTTTT. As protein: CAWRKNEVEKLFF.